The entry below describes one TCR beta chain. This record comes from a study of blood T cell repertoires in COVID-19. Looking at the study overall: Some COVID-19 samples were acute and others convalescent; all came from the United States, Italy and Spain. Sources were T cells, B-cell-depleted T cells, or PBMCs; the material itself was cDNA or gDNA.

Original processing methods: How many nucleated cells were present was estimated from reference gene primer amplification. The method was immunoSEQ multiplex PCR; TCRdb's version includes in-frame clones alone and lacks a portion of them. The DNA gave D and trimming, while V, J and clone size come from that table. Among more than 120,000 clones listed, approximately 85% were seen once. Germline CDR1 is SEHNR and CDR2 is FQNEAQ (reference sequence). CDR3 length equals 15 residues. V was trimmed by 3 bases and J by 1 base, leaving 12 bases between them. This receptor was identified in a human donor with acute or convalescent COVID-19. The donor label of this sample is uncertain. This chain joins TRBV7-9 and TRBJ2-5; TRBD1 might be the D (6 bases). Sequenced input: peripheral blood. As DNA, the CDR3 is TGTGCCAGCAGCTTGGCCGGGACAACCCAAGAGACCCAGTACTTC. Translation: CASSLAGTTQETQYF.